This T cell receptor (beta chain) was observed in a study of T cell clones after liver transplantation. Study in general: Graft-donor-reactive sequences were compared with third-party-reactive TCRbeta sequences from pre-transplant mixed lymphocyte reactions.

Study-wide findings and caveats: The donor-reactive repertoire was only partly measurable in two subjects, lacking donor cells.

This table comes from immunoSEQ multiplex PCR, and its TCRdb copy is limited to in-frame clones, with some not included. Found here are roughly 73,000 clones, 80% of them singletons; the top ten hold about 0.6%. This clone was recorded only once. Its specificity is unknown. Here the sequenced sample was CD4+ T cells from blood, taken before liver transplant. The sequence was collected from a human donor who received a liver transplant.

In DNA form, the CDR3 reads TGCGCCAGCAGCGGAAGGGCTTCAATGGGGACCCAGTACTTC. It is translated as CASSGRASMGTQYF. The chain joins TRBV10-2 to TRBJ2-5; D is ambiguous. This CDR3 is built from 14 residues. V was clipped by 6 bases and J by 7 bases, with 18 bases between them. Germline V gene data show CDR1 as WSHSY and CDR2 as SAAADI.